This T cell receptor (beta chain) stems from a study of shared T cell receptors in the human thymus. Clones were sequenced by immunoSEQ multiplex PCR, and TCRdb holds only the in-frame ones, with some missing. The sample has hundreds of thousands of clones, approximately 95% seen once. Per the germline V gene, CDR1 is SNHLY and CDR2 is FYNNEI. The CDR3 has 17 amino acids. Of note for this clone: At one end the junction does not follow the germline gene, possibly because of a read error. The identical CDR3 is also encoded by other nucleotide sequences in the sample.

The rearrangement links TRBV2 to TRBJ2-3; the D gene could be TRBD1 or TRBD2 (5 bases each). The sequencing input was thymocytes. The sequence derives from a human donor. This CDR3 reads CASSYLTTGPVGDTQYF. As DNA, the CDR3 is TGTGCCAGCAGTTACCTTACAACGGGACCCGTTGGGGATACACAGTATTTT.